This entry is about one T cell receptor (beta chain). Its specificity is unknown. The CDR3 has 13 amino acids. V was cut by 6 bases and J by 3 bases, with 11 bases left in between. These data come from a study of early T cells in non-severe SARS-CoV-2 infection. In the study overall: Sequencing input comprised bulk RNA from unsorted whole blood; chain pairing was not available. Regarding the study as a whole: Matching with VDJdb favored anti-spike CD8 responses (missing private and CD4 specificities).

Tagging with unique molecular identifiers was applied to individual cDNA molecules. TCRdb reprocessed the 5' RACE reads with MiXCR, giving one entry per CDR3 protein. The table has around 61,000 distinct CDR3 sequences, about a tenth seen once. The J gene is TRBJ1-1, the V gene TRBV12-3 or TRBV12-4; D is ambiguous. Sequencing was performed on whole blood. This TCR came from an adult who was a healthcare worker with PCR-confirmed SARS-CoV-2 infection or an uninfected control (not recorded which). In DNA form, the CDR3 reads TGTGCCAGCAGCTCCCGGGTGGACACTGAAGCTTTCTTT. Residues: CASSSRVDTEAFF.